This T cell receptor beta chain was identified during a study of blood T cell repertoires in COVID-19. Study in general: Samples came from the United States, Italy and Spain, spanning acute and convalescent COVID-19.

This CDR3 spans 13 amino acids. V gave up 4 bases and J gave up 1 base, with 5 bases separating them. Germline lookup yields CDR1 SGHNT and CDR2 YYREEE (reference sequence). Study processing details: Reference gene primer amplification in the assay estimated nucleated cell counts. TCRdb keeps only in-frame clones here, not all; method: immunoSEQ multiplex PCR. V and J calls and clone size follow that table, whereas D and trimming were derived from the DNA. The sample contains about 140,000 clones, 84% of which appear only once. The specimen was peripheral blood. The sequence came from a man aged 30-40 years with COVID-19, enrolled during active disease. V usage is TRBV5-4 and J usage is TRBJ2-2; D gene ambiguous. This CDR3 is CASSQQNTGELFF. Here the CDR3 DNA reads TGTGCCAGCAGCCAACAGAACACCGGGGAGCTGTTTTTT.